The rows below give T cell receptor beta chains drawn from one sample of a study of blood T cell repertoires in COVID-19. Profiling relied on immunoSEQ multiplex PCR, and the TCRdb table lists in-frame clones only, not all of them. The sample shows 250,000 to 350,000 clones, approximately 88% of them seen only once. The specimen sequenced was peripheral blood. These TCRs come from a woman aged 25 to 39 who had recovered from COVID-19. CDR3s include the opening cysteine and the closing phenylalanine or tryptophan. The D gene is left open where the match is weak. The listing skips clone size in some rows; elsewhere it reads once, few, many or a size class.

d_gene	v_gene	j_gene	abundance	CDR3nt	CDR3aa
-	TRBV19	TRBJ1-2	-	TGTGCCAGTAGTACCCCAGGGCAGAGCTATGGCTACACCTTC	CASSTPGQSYGYTF
-	TRBV20-1	TRBJ1-1	-	TGCAGTGCTAGTCAGGGAGGGGCCTTCAACACTGAAGCTTTCTTT	CSASQGGAFNTEAFF
-	TRBV10-3	TRBJ2-6	-	TGTGCCAGCTCAGGGATCTCTGGGGCCAACGTCCTGACTTTC	CASSGISGANVLTF
TRBD2	TRBV2	TRBJ2-1	once	TGTGCCGGACGACTAGCTGGCAATGAGCAGTTCTTC	CAGRLAGNEQFF
-	TRBV6-1	TRBJ2-1	-	TGTGCCAGCAGTGAGGCCAGACCAGGGGAGCAGTTCTTC	CASSEARPGEQFF
-	TRBV18	TRBJ1-5	-	TGTGCCAGCTCACCATTTCAGGGGCGGGATCAGCCCCAGCATTTT	CASSPFQGRDQPQHF
-	TRBV7-2	TRBJ2-5	-	TGTGCCAGCACCGGAACGGAGATGGGTGGAGCGGCCCAGTACTTC	CASTGTEMGGAAQYF
-	TRBV10-3	TRBJ2-6	-	TGTGCCATCAGCGACAGCTCTGGGGCCAACGTCCTGACTTTC	CAISDSSGANVLTF
-	TRBV6-2/TRBV6-3	TRBJ1-5	-	TGTGCCAGCAGTTCCCACGTGGGGGCTGGTCAGCCCCAGCATTTT	CASSSHVGAGQPQHF
-	TRBV10-3	TRBJ2-5	once	TGTGCCATCAGCCACTTTCGGGGGGCGGGGCAAGAGACCCAGTACTTC	CAISHFRGAGQETQYF
-	TRBV25-1	TRBJ2-3	-	TGTGCCAGCAGTGGTGGCAGCACAGATACGCAGTATTTT	CASSGGSTDTQYF
TRBD2	TRBV7-2	TRBJ2-7	once	TGTGCCAGCAGCTTAGTTGCTAGCGGGGGCAAAACTTACTTC	CASSLVASGGKTYF
-	TRBV28	TRBJ1-5	-	TGTGCCAGCACCCTACCCGACAGGTTATCGGATCAGCCCCAGCATTTT	CASTLPDRLSDQPQHF
-	TRBV7-8	TRBJ2-1	-	TGTGCCAGCAGCTTATTTGGTACAGCTTACAATGAGCAGTTCTTC	CASSLFGTAYNEQFF
-	TRBV12-5	TRBJ1-2	-	TGTGCTAGTGGTTTGGGCGACAGCTCAAACTATGGCTACACCTTC	CASGLGDSSNYGYTF
-	TRBV28	TRBJ2-7	-	TGTGCCACCCGAGTCTTACAGGCGACCTACGAGCAGTACTTC	CATRVLQATYEQYF
-	TRBV6-5	TRBJ1-5	-	TGTGCCAGCAGCCCCCCGACGGGGGCCCAGCATTTT	CASSPPTGAQHF
-	TRBV9	TRBJ1-5	-	TGTGCCAGCAGCGTGTCGGTAGGGGATCAGCCCCAGCATTTT	CASSVSVGDQPQHF
-	TRBV6-5	TRBJ2-7	-	TGTGCCAGCAGGGCAATGACAGGAGCCTCCTACGAGCAGTACTTC	CASRAMTGASYEQYF
-	TRBV6-2/TRBV6-3	TRBJ2-3	-	TGTGCCAGCAGTTACTCGAGGCACACAGATACGCAGTATTTT	CASSYSRHTDTQYF
-	TRBV6-7	TRBJ2-7	-	TGTGCCAGCAGTTCTCGCTACGAGCAGTACTTC	CASSSRYEQYF
TRBD1	TRBV7-8	TRBJ1-2	-	TGTGCCAGCTCGCGGACAGGGGAAGGTAGTGGCTACACCTTC	CASSRTGEGSGYTF
-	TRBV4-2	TRBJ1-1	few	TGTGCCAGCAGCCCGCTAGCAGGTCTCATGAACACTGAAGCTTTCTTT	CASSPLAGLMNTEAFF
TRBD2	TRBV7-3	TRBJ2-1	once	TGTGCCAGCAGCCCCCTAGCGGGGGGGCACAATGAGCAGTTCTTC	CASSPLAGGHNEQFF
-	TRBV24-1	TRBJ1-2	-	TGTGCCACCAGTGATTTCGGGCAGGGATGGGGCTACACCTTC	CATSDFGQGWGYTF
-	TRBV5-1	TRBJ2-5	-	TGCGCCAGCAGCTTGGGCGGGGCACGTGAGACCCAGTACTTC	CASSLGGARETQYF
TRBD1	TRBV28	TRBJ2-3	-	TGTGCCAGCAGTTTGGACAGGGTTAGCACAGATACGCAGTATTTT	CASSLDRVSTDTQYF
TRBD1	TRBV4-2	TRBJ1-1	-	TGTGCCAGCAGCCAGGACACAGGGGGCACTGAAGCTTTCTTT	CASSQDTGGTEAFF
-	TRBV19	TRBJ1-2	once	TGTGCCACGGGGGTTCGGTCATATGGCTACACCTTC	CATGVRSYGYTF
-	TRBV6-5	TRBJ1-2	-	TGTGCCAGCACCACCGGTGGGGACACGAATGGCTACACCTTC	CASTTGGDTNGYTF
-	TRBV25-1	TRBJ2-7	once	TGTGCCAGCAGTCACAAAACCGGGACACCGATCCACGAGCAGTACTTC	CASSHKTGTPIHEQYF
TRBD2	TRBV28	TRBJ2-3	once	TGTGCCAGCAGTCTCCCCTGGACTAGCGGGGACGCTAGCACAGATACGCAGTATTTT	CASSLPWTSGDASTDTQYF
-	TRBV5-1	TRBJ1-5	-	TGCGCCAGCAGCCCGGAGGGCCATCAGCCCCAGCATTTT	CASSPEGHQPQHF
-	TRBV18	TRBJ2-7	-	TGTGCCAGCTTACAAGGGGAAGGGGGAATCAACGAGCAGTACTTC	CASLQGEGGINEQYF
-	TRBV6-6	TRBJ1-2	-	TGTGCCAGCAGTTACGCAGGACTACAGAACTATGGCTACACCTTC	CASSYAGLQNYGYTF
-	TRBV7-9	TRBJ1-2	-	TGTGCCAGCAGCTTCCGTGACAGGACTAACTATGGCTACACCTTC	CASSFRDRTNYGYTF
-	TRBV11-2	TRBJ2-1	-	TGTGCCAGCAGCAGAACGGGACTGAGCAATGAGCAGTTCTTC	CASSRTGLSNEQFF
-	TRBV4-3	TRBJ1-1	-	TGCGCCAGCAGCCAAGCCGGTCGGGGCACTGAAGCTTTCTTT	CASSQAGRGTEAFF
-	TRBV7-9	TRBJ1-4	-	TGTGCCAGCAGCCCCCTTCCAGCAACTAATGAAAAACTGTTTTTT	CASSPLPATNEKLFF
-	TRBV6-5	TRBJ1-1	-	TGTGCCAGTACGACAGGTATGAACACTGAAGCTTTCTTT	CASTTGMNTEAFF
-	TRBV6-5	TRBJ1-1	once	TGTGCCAGCAAGGGGAATACGGACACTGAAGCTTTCTTT	CASKGNTDTEAFF
TRBD1	TRBV15	TRBJ1-1	-	TGTGCCACCAGCAGAGATGGACAGGGAGTTTTAGAAGCTTTCTTT	CATSRDGQGVLEAFF
-	TRBV28	TRBJ2-7	-	TGTGCCAGCAGTTCCAAAGTTGTTATGAGCTCCTACGAGCAGTACTTC	CASSSKVVMSSYEQYF
TRBD1	TRBV18	TRBJ2-7	once	TGTGCCAGCTCACCTGAAGGGGGCCTCAACTACGAGCAGTACTTC	CASSPEGGLNYEQYF
-	TRBV9	TRBJ1-6	few	TGTGCCAGCAGCGTAGGGGGCGATAATTCACCCCTCCACTTT	CASSVGGDNSPLHF
TRBD1	TRBV7-2	TRBJ1-2	-	TGTGCCAGCAGCTCGGGACAGGGGCTAGCTAACTATGGCTACACCTTC	CASSSGQGLANYGYTF
-	TRBV11-1	TRBJ2-1	-	TGTGCCAGCAGCTTAGGTCTTAGCGTTGGTGAGCAGTTCTTC	CASSLGLSVGEQFF
TRBD2	TRBV19	TRBJ2-5	-	TGTGCCAGTAGTATAGCGGGACTAGCGGGGGAGACCCAGTACTTC	CASSIAGLAGETQYF
TRBD1	TRBV9	TRBJ1-2	-	TGTGCCAGCAGCGTCGAGGGGGCCCGTGGCTACACCTTC	CASSVEGARGYTF
-	TRBV18	TRBJ2-6	-	TGTGCCAGCTCACAACCCCCCGGTCAGGGTAGATCTGGGGCCAACGTCCTGACTTTC	CASSQPPGQGRSGANVLTF
TRBD2	TRBV2	TRBJ2-3	-	TGTGCCAGCAGCGCCAAATATTACTCGGGGGGGAGCACAGATACGCAGTATTTT	CASSAKYYSGGSTDTQYF
TRBD1	TRBV5-1	TRBJ2-4	-	TGCGCCAGCAGCAGTCCCGGGACAGGGACCAAAAACATTCAGTACTTC	CASSSPGTGTKNIQYF
TRBD1	TRBV6-5	TRBJ1-1	-	TGTGCCAGCAGTAAACGACAGGGACTGAACACTGAAGCTTTCTTT	CASSKRQGLNTEAFF
-	TRBV5-1	TRBJ1-2	-	TGCGCCAGCAGCTCGGACACGGAGCAATATGGCTACACCTTC	CASSSDTEQYGYTF
-	TRBV2	TRBJ1-1	-	TGTGCCTTAAAGATAAGCCTGAACACTGAAGCTTTCTTT	CALKISLNTEAFF
TRBD1	TRBV7-9	TRBJ1-5	-	TGTGCCAGCAGCTGGGACAGGGATTACAATCAGCCCCAGCATTTT	CASSWDRDYNQPQHF
-	TRBV5-1	TRBJ2-2	-	TGCGCCAGCAGCTCCCCCCCTCGGCCACAGGACACCGGGGAGCTGTTTTTT	CASSSPPRPQDTGELFF
TRBD2	TRBV7-3	TRBJ2-1	-	TGTGCCAGCAGCTTAAGCCCCGCTAGCGGGGGAAACAATGAGCAGTTCTTC	CASSLSPASGGNNEQFF
TRBD1	TRBV19	TRBJ2-5	-	TGTGCCAGTAGTATCGGGACAGGCACAACTTTGGAGACCCAGTACTTC	CASSIGTGTTLETQYF
-	TRBV2	TRBJ2-2	-	TGTGCCAGCAGTGAGGGGCAGAACACCGGGGAGCTGTTTTTT	CASSEGQNTGELFF